One sample yielded the 19 T cell receptor beta chains listed below, sequenced in a study of blood T cell repertoires in COVID-19. The assay was immunoSEQ multiplex PCR, and TCRdb's table has in-frame clones only and misses some. The sample includes under 300,000 clones, about 83% seen only once; the top ten take roughly 12%. The sample consisted of peripheral blood. These receptor sequences come from a man aged 80 or over with acute or convalescent COVID-19.

V is TRBV28 and J is TRBJ2-5, with D possibly matching TRBD2 (6 bases). CDR3 length: 14 residues. V lost 8 bases to trimming and J lost 2 bases, with 15 bases between them. Per germline, CDR1 MDHEN and CDR2 SYDVKM. The CDR3 region is CASSTRDLQETQYF. CDR3 in DNA: TGTGCCAGCTCAACCCGGGACTTACAAGAGACCCAGTACTTC.

The genes are TRBV3-1 (or the pseudogene TRBV3-2) and TRBJ2-3; a weak D match, TRBD2 (5 bases). V dropped 2 bases and J dropped 1 base, with 16 bases sitting between them. Germline V CDR1 and CDR2: LGHDT, YNNKEL (reference sequence). CDR3 length: 17 residues. CDR3 nucleotide sequence: TGTGCCAGCAGCCAAAGGCTTAGCCCGCGGGGCACAGATACGCAGTATTTT. This encodes CASSQRLSPRGTDTQYF.

The V gene is TRBV2, the J gene TRBJ2-2; D ambiguous. Germline loops: CDR1 SNHLY, CDR2 FYNNEI. There are 12 residues in the CDR3. V was cut by 7 bases and J by 6 bases, with 9 bases left in between. CDR3 sequence reads: CASTGTAGELFF. The CDR3 DNA is TGTGCCAGCACGGGTACGGCCGGGGAGCTGTTTTTT.

The V call is TRBV4-3, the J call TRBJ1-4, with 7 bases lining up with TRBD1. There are 14 residues in the CDR3. The V gene end was trimmed by 7 bases and the J gene end by 2 bases; junction bases not matched to a gene: 4. CDR1 and CDR2 (germline): LGHNA, YSLEER. CDR3 nucleotides: TGCGCCAGCAACCCGGGACAGACTAATGAAAAACTGTTTTTT. It is translated as CASNPGQTNEKLFF.

CDR3 sequence reads: CASIAGEQGNTEAFF. CDR3 sequence (DNA): TGTGCCAGCATAGCCGGCGAACAGGGGAACACTGAAGCTTTCTTT. The chain employs TRBV19 and TRBJ1-1, with a tentative D call TRBD1 (6 bases). The V end was cut by 9 bases, the J end by 1 base, with 18 bases between. Germline CDR1 LNHDA, CDR2 SQIVND (reference sequence). This CDR3 is built from 15 residues. The whole variable domain, remainder taken from reference TRBV19 and TRBJ1-1, is DGGITQSPKYLFRKEGQNVTLSCEQNLNHDAMYWYRQDPGQGLRLIYYSQIVNDFQKGDIAEGYSVSREKKESFPLTVTSAQKNPTAFYLCASIAGEQGNTEAFFGQGTRLTVV.

J is TRBJ1-3 and V is TRBV7-2; D unclear. Germline-derived CDR1 and CDR2 are SGHTA and FQGNSA. This CDR3 contains 16 residues. Trimming shortened V by 5 bases and J by 3 bases, and 17 bases separated the two germline ends. Here the CDR3 DNA reads TGTGCCAGCAGCCCACGGGGTAGATGGGATGGAAACACCATATATTTT. As protein: CASSPRGRWDGNTIYF.

V and J are TRBV28 and TRBJ2-3; TRBD1 agrees at 10 bases. Germline V gene data show CDR1 as MDHEN and CDR2 as SYDVKM. Trimming at V came to 5 bases and at J to 0 bases, leaving 2 bases not matched to a gene. The CDR3 runs to 15 residues. CDR3 protein: CASSTGQGSTDTQYF. CDR3 coding DNA: TGTGCCAGCAGTACGGGACAGGGGAGCACAGATACGCAGTATTTT.

The J gene is TRBJ2-1, the V gene TRBV15, with D perhaps matching TRBD2 (5 bases). This CDR3 spans 16 amino acids. Germline loops: CDR1 LNHNV, CDR2 YYDKDF (reference sequence). V was trimmed by 1 base and J by 4 bases, leaving 14 bases between them. DNA of the CDR3: TGTGCCACCAGCAGAGCCCCAGGCGGGTCTTACAATGAGCAGTTCTTC. Protein product: CATSRAPGGSYNEQFF.

V and J are TRBV29-1 and TRBJ1-1; D gene unclear. With 7 bases removed from V and 0 bases from J, the gap between germline ends came to 15 bases. Germline V gives CDR1 SQVTM, CDR2 ANQGSEA. The CDR3 is 14 residues long. This CDR3 is CSAGVLEVNTEAFF. CDR3 nucleotide sequence: TGCAGCGCCGGCGTTTTGGAGGTGAACACTGAAGCTTTCTTT.

About this clone: Other DNA sequences in the same sample also yield this CDR3. The rearrangement joins TRBV5-1 to TRBJ2-7; possibly TRBD1 for D (6 bases). This CDR3 has 14 residues. The germline V and J ends were trimmed by 5 bases and 0 bases, with 12 bases remaining between them. Germline CDR1 reads SGHRS; CDR2 reads YFSETQ. The CDR3: CASSLQGSSYEQYF. The CDR3 nucleotides read TGCGCCAGCAGTCTACAGGGTAGCTCCTACGAGCAGTACTTC. The full variable domain, rest sourced from reference TRBV5-1 and TRBJ2-7, is KAGVTQTPRYLIKTRGQQVTLSCSPISGHRSVSWYQQTPGQGLQFLFEYFSETQRNKGNFPGRFSGRQFSNSRSEMNVSTLELGDSALYLCASSLQGSSYEQYFGPGTRLTVT.

The chain couples TRBV15 to TRBJ2-7; D gene uncertain. There are 13 residues in the CDR3. Germline CDR1 LNHNV, CDR2 YYDKDF (reference sequence). Trimming stripped 1 base from V and 6 bases from J, with 10 bases between. The CDR3, as DNA: TGTGCCACCAGCAGAGCCAAAGTGGCCGAGCAGTACTTC. This translates into CATSRAKVAEQYF.

The genes are TRBV15 and TRBJ1-4; 7 bases are shared with TRBD1. Trimming cost V 5 bases and J 5 bases; bases outside gene matches: 2. Germline V gives CDR1 LNHNV, CDR2 YYDKDF (reference sequence). The CDR3 spans 13 residues. In nucleotides, the CDR3 is TGTGCCACCAGCCAGGGACAGAATGAAAAACTGTTTTTT. Encoded protein: CATSQGQNEKLFF.

The rearrangement links TRBV5-1 to TRBJ2-7, with 11 bases fitting TRBD2. Germline-derived CDR1 and CDR2 are SGHRS and YFSETQ. This CDR3 region has 16 residues. With V trimmed by 1 base and J by 2 bases, 5 bases remained unmatched. Written as DNA, the CDR3 is TGCGCCAGCAGCTTGACTAGCGGGAGAGAAACCTACGAGCAGTACTTC. Its protein is CASSLTSGRETYEQYF.

V gene TRBV5-4 combines with J gene TRBJ2-2; 12 bases agree with TRBD2. Germline lookup yields CDR1 SGHNT and CDR2 YYREEE (reference sequence). Germline trimming cut 3 bases from V and 5 bases from J; bases unmatched to any gene: 8. CDR3 length: 17 amino acids. CDR3 in DNA: TGTGCCAGCAGCTCCCCGACTAGCGGGAGTATGACCGGGGAGCTGTTTTTT. This encodes CASSSPTSGSMTGELFF.

The CDR3 region has the DNA TGTGCCAGCAGAGGGACAGGCTTTTCCAATCAGCCCCAGCATTTT. Translation gives CASRGTGFSNQPQHF. The chain recombines TRBV28 with TRBJ1-5, with 8 bases aligning to TRBD1. The ends lost 6 bases at V and 3 bases at J; junction bases unmatched: 7. CDR3 size: 15 residues. Germline-derived CDR1 and CDR2 are MDHEN and SYDVKM. Looking up the rest from reference TRBV28 and TRBJ1-5 gives the full variable domain: DVKVTQSSRYLVKRTGEKVFLECVQDMDHENMFWYRQDPGLGLRLIYFSYDVKMKEKGDIPEGYSVSREKKERFSLILESASTNQTSMYLCASRGTGFSNQPQHFGDGTRLSIL.

The gene calls are TRBV28 and TRBJ1-5, with 8 bases identical to TRBD1. The CDR3 is 14 residues long. The J segment lost 6 bases and the V segment lost 2 bases, leaving 3 bases of the junction unmatched. The germline V gene has CDR1 MDHEN and CDR2 SYDVKM. In DNA form, the CDR3 reads TGTGCCAGCAGTTTACAGGGGGCGACTCAGCCCCAGCATTTT. It encodes CASSLQGATQPQHF.

The chain carries TRBV6-6 and TRBJ2-6; the D is unclear. The CDR3 covers 14 residues. Germline-derived CDR1 and CDR2 are MNHNY and SVGAGI (reference sequence). V was pared by 6 bases and J by 3 bases, with 9 bases between. CDR3 sequence (DNA): TGTGCCAGCAGGGAGTACAATGGGGCCAACGTCCTGACTTTC. This translates into CASREYNGANVLTF.

This chain links TRBV7-2 with TRBJ1-1; 9 bases agree with TRBD1. Germline V gene data show CDR1 as SGHTA and CDR2 as FQGNSA. With 6 bases clipped from V and 4 bases from J, the junction kept 9 bases outside the gene matches. The CDR3 consists of 15 residues. The CDR3 DNA is TGTGCCAGCAGACTGACCGGGACAGGGACCACTGAAGCTTTCTTT. Protein: CASRLTGTGTTEAFF.

J is TRBJ1-3 and V is TRBV7-2, with 8 bases fitting TRBD1. The CDR3 runs to 14 residues. In germline, CDR1 is SGHTA, CDR2 FQGNSA. The V and J ends lost 4 bases and 3 bases, in that order; junction bases with no gene match: 2. CDR3 in DNA: TGTGCCAGCAGCTCTGACAGGGGTGGAAACACCATATATTTT. This gives the protein CASSSDRGGNTIYF.